Listed here are 11 T cell receptor beta chains from one sample, sequenced in a study of vaccination effects on CD4 cells after COVID-19. These receptors lack a known antigen. Only in-frame clones appear in the TCRdb table, and some are missing; sequencing was by immunoSEQ multiplex PCR. The sample includes 71,000 or so clones, approximately 70% of them seen just once. The ViraFEST assay expanded antigen-specific CD4+ T cells with viral peptide pools before sequencing. The culture ran for nine to eleven days, and then CD4+ T cells were isolated. Having tested negative for nucleocapsid antibodies, the vaccine recipients showed no prior SARS-CoV-2 infection. The sample in question was CD4+ T cells from PBMCs cultured with HCoV-OC43 spike peptides, obtained before COVID-19 vaccination. Stated subset: HCoV-OC43 spike overlapping peptide pool stimulation. The receptors here all came from a human donor who received a COVID-19 vaccine.

V gene TRBV18 combines with J gene TRBJ2-5; no clear D. CDR3 length equals 14 residues. The V gene's germline CDR1 is KGHSH and CDR2 LQKENI. Trimming removed 3 bases from V and 3 bases from J, with 11 bases in between. CDR3 nucleotides: TGTGCCAGCTCACCCCCTGGATCGAAAGAGACCCAGTACTTC. It encodes CASSPPGSKETQYF.

This chain connects TRBV5-6 to TRBJ2-5; D not certain. The V gene's germline CDR1 is SGHDT and CDR2 YYEEEE. The V end lost 4 bases, the J end lost 5 bases, and 18 bases lay between the germline ends. The CDR3 has 15 residues. The CDR3 reads CASSPSHQLLETQYF. CDR3 nucleotides: TGTGCCAGCAGCCCTTCACATCAGCTCCTTGAGACCCAGTACTTC.

The rearrangement joins TRBV7-2 to TRBJ2-3; TRBD1 is a possible D gene (6 bases). V was clipped by 6 bases and J by 5 bases, with 18 bases between them. Germline CDR1 reads SGHTA; CDR2 reads FQGNSA. The CDR3 has 15 amino acids. The chain's CDR3 is CASSRSGVLGDTQYF. As DNA, the CDR3 is TGTGCCAGCAGTCGTTCAGGGGTTTTGGGAGATACGCAGTATTTT.

The chain is built from TRBV7-8 and TRBJ1-5; D gene ambiguous. The CDR3 covers 14 residues. Germline V gene sequence: CDR1 SGHVS, CDR2 FQNEAQ. Between the trimmed V and J ends, which lost 1 base and 5 bases, there was a span of 9 bases. CDR3: CASSLVADDQPQHF. The CDR3 DNA reads as TGTGCCAGCAGCTTAGTAGCGGACGATCAGCCCCAGCATTTT.

J is TRBJ2-6 and V is TRBV19, with unresolved D. V lost 6 bases, J lost 0 bases, and 9 bases lay in between. Germline CDR1 LNHDA, CDR2 SQIVND (reference sequence). The CDR3 spans 15 residues. DNA of the CDR3: TGTGCCAGTAGAGACGGCGGCTCTGGGGCCAACGTCCTGACTTTC. As protein: CASRDGGSGANVLTF.

This chain joins TRBV6-5 and TRBJ2-2; a weak D match, TRBD1 (6 bases). This CDR3 is 11 amino acids long. Germline V CDR1 and CDR2: MNHEY, SVGAGI. Trimming removed 8 bases at V and 6 bases at J, with 7 bases between. The CDR3 nucleotides are TGTGCCAGCGAGGGGGCCGGGGAGCTGTTTTTT. This gives the protein CASEGAGELFF.

The chain carries TRBV18 and TRBJ1-5, with D possibly TRBD1 on 5 matching bases. From germline, CDR1 is KGHSH and CDR2 LQKENI. Trimming shortened V by 6 bases and J by 5 bases, and 11 bases separated the two germline ends. The CDR3 runs to 13 residues. The chain's CDR3 is CASSQSRDQPQHF. CDR3 DNA sequence: TGTGCCAGCTCGCAGAGCAGGGATCAGCCCCAGCATTTT.

The CDR3 bases are TGTGCCAGCAGTTGGCAAGAGACCCAGTACTTC. Residues: CASSWQETQYF. The chain couples TRBV25-1 to TRBJ2-5, with no clear D. The CDR3 has 11 residues. Per germline, CDR1 MGHDK and CDR2 SYGVNS. V was clipped by 5 bases and J by 2 bases, with 3 bases between them.

V and J are TRBV12-3 or TRBV12-4 and TRBJ1-2; D is possibly TRBD1 (6 bases). The CDR3 runs to 12 residues. Trimming took 8 bases from V and 7 from J, leaving 14 bases between them. The CDR3 loop reads CASLTGMGGYTF. The CDR3 DNA reads TGTGCCAGCCTGACAGGAATGGGTGGCTACACCTTC.

The rearrangement uses TRBV7-3 and TRBJ2-1; D remains unclear. V gave up 3 bases and J gave up 9 bases, with 6 bases separating them. Per the germline V gene, CDR1 is SGHTA and CDR2 is FQGTGA. CDR3 length: 11 residues. The CDR3 region is CASSFRFEQFF. CDR3 bases: TGTGCCAGCAGCTTCCGCTTTGAGCAGTTCTTC. Drawing the rest from reference TRBV7-3 and TRBJ2-1, the complete variable domain is GAGVSQTPSNKVTEKGKYVELRCDPISGHTALYWYRQSLGQGPEFLIYFQGTGAADDSGLPNDRFFAVRPEGSVSTLKIQRTERGDSAVYLCASSFRFEQFFGPGTRLTVL.

This clone turned up a few times. The chain links TRBV30 to TRBJ1-5; no definite D call. With 5 bases removed from V and 3 bases from J, the gap between germline ends came to 5 bases. The CDR3 has 11 residues. Germline V lookup: CDR1 GTSNPN, CDR2 SVGIG (reference sequence). This CDR3 reads CAWGINQPQHF. CDR3 DNA: TGTGCCTGGGGTATCAATCAGCCCCAGCATTTT.